This T cell receptor beta chain was documented in a study of shared clonotypes between healthy human individuals. Study-wide results and caveats: Among donors, clonotype sharing was expected to be affected by sequencing depth.

The V gene lost 2 bases and the J gene lost 2 bases, with 16 bases spanning the gap. Germline V lookup: CDR1 MNHEY, CDR2 SMNVEV (reference sequence). This CDR3 comprises 18 residues. Cells designated naive CD8 were CD45RO-negative and were positively selected for CCR7, with terminally differentiated effector memory CD45RA+ cells excluded. Sequenced by immunoSEQ multiplex PCR; TCRdb stores in-frame clones only, minus some. This sample has some 2,000,000 clones; about 95% occur once, and the top ten carry 0.85% to 1.3%. Remarks on this clone: Its cognate antigen is unknown.

Sequencing was carried out using naive CD8+ T cells sorted from blood. The chain carries TRBV27 and TRBJ1-6; unclear D gene. The source is a young man in good health. CDR3 in amino acids: CASSLTPGLRTYNSPLHF. The CDR3 bases are TGTGCCAGCAGTTTAACCCCCGGCCTTAGAACCTATAATTCACCCCTCCACTTT.